Following are 32 T cell receptor beta chains from one sample sequenced in a study of blood T cell repertoires in COVID-19. Profiled with immunoSEQ multiplex PCR; TCRdb holds only in-frame clones, not every one. The table records over 130,000 clones, 82% of them present only once. The source material was peripheral blood. The receptors were gathered from an elderly woman with acute or convalescent COVID-19.

A note on this clone: Since a much larger clone is just one base distant, this may be a read error. V gene TRBV7-3 combines with J gene TRBJ2-1, with 9 bases aligning to TRBD1. The CDR3 runs 13 residues. CDR1 is SGHTA and CDR2 is FQGTGA in the germline V gene. The V gene end was trimmed by 3 bases and the J gene end by 7 bases; junction bases not matched to a gene: 1. As DNA, the CDR3 is TGTGCCAGCAGCTTCGACAGGGGGAATGAGCAGTTCTTC. Residues: CASSFDRGNEQFF.

The chain's CDR3 is CSVEVSYNEQFF. CDR3 coding DNA: TGCAGCGTTGAAGTCTCTTACAATGAGCAGTTCTTC. The chain joins TRBV29-1 to TRBJ2-1, with unresolved D. Germline V lookup: CDR1 SQVTM, CDR2 ANQGSEA. The CDR3 length is 12 residues. Trimming took off 1 base at V and 4 bases at J, with 5 bases between the two ends.

The chain links TRBV6-1 to TRBJ1-1, with D possibly matching TRBD1 (5 bases). Trimming removed 2 bases at V and 0 bases at J, with 16 bases between. Germline V CDR1 and CDR2: MNHNS, SASEGT. The CDR3 runs to 17 residues. CDR3 sequence (DNA): TGTGCCAGCAGTGAACGACAGCGCTGGGCTGTGAACACTGAAGCTTTCTTT. It is translated as CASSERQRWAVNTEAFF.

CDR3 region: CASSVTGTGGDEQYF. For the CDR3, the DNA is TGTGCCAGCAGCGTAACCGGGACAGGGGGCGACGAGCAGTACTTC. The rearrangement links TRBV14 to TRBJ2-7, with 12 bases that match TRBD1. Germline V CDR1 and CDR2: SGHDN, FVKESK. The V gene end was trimmed by 5 bases and the J gene end by 5 bases; junction bases not matched to a gene: 7. This CDR3 is 15 amino acids long.

The chain joins TRBV2 to TRBJ2-2; D possibly corresponds to TRBD2 (6 bases). Germline V gene data show CDR1 as SNHLY and CDR2 as FYNNEI. The CDR3 is 13 amino acids. V gave up 8 bases and J gave up 5 bases, with 12 bases separating them. The CDR3 spells CASGGSGTGELFF. The CDR3 nucleotides read TGTGCCAGCGGGGGGTCGGGGACCGGGGAGCTGTTTTTT.

The chain links TRBV3-1 (or the pseudogene TRBV3-2) to TRBJ1-2; 7 bases match TRBD1. CDR1 and CDR2 from the germline V gene are LGHDT and YNNKEL (reference sequence). This CDR3 has 15 residues. Germline trimming cut 4 bases from V and 7 bases from J; bases unmatched to any gene: 12. The CDR3 DNA sequence: TGTGCCAGCAGCCCGCCTCAGGGGGTTTCTTCTGGCTACACCTTC. Protein: CASSPPQGVSSGYTF.

This clone was seen a few times. This chain uses TRBV16 with TRBJ2-7; TRBD2 aligns across 7 bases. V was pared by 4 bases and J by 0 bases, with 15 bases of the junction left unmatched. Germline V gene sequence: CDR1 KGHSY, CDR2 FQNENV. The CDR3 is made up of 18 amino acids. The CDR3: CASSPLRVRGGSSYEQYF. DNA of the CDR3: TGTGCCAGCAGCCCCCTGAGGGTGAGGGGCGGGAGCTCCTACGAGCAGTACTTC.

The J gene is TRBJ1-5, the V gene TRBV19; D is perhaps TRBD1 (6 bases). Germline CDR1 reads LNHDA; CDR2 reads SQIVND (reference sequence). The ends were cut back, 3 bases at V and 3 bases at J, with 15 bases in the middle. There are 16 residues in the CDR3. The CDR3 DNA follows: TGTGCCAGTAGTATTGGGGGGGCGGTTTTCAATCAGCCCCAGCATTTT. As protein: CASSIGGAVFNQPQHF.

The chain uses TRBV19 and TRBJ1-2; TRBD1 matches at 7 bases. V was pared by 5 bases and J by 3 bases, with 6 bases of the junction left unmatched. The CDR3 contains 14 residues. Germline CDR1 is LNHDA and CDR2 is SQIVND (reference sequence). CDR3 loop: CASSDTGADYGYTF. In DNA, the CDR3 is TGTGCCAGTAGTGATACAGGGGCCGACTATGGCTACACCTTC.

This chain connects TRBV2 to TRBJ1-5, with TRBD1 as a possible D gene (5 bases). The length of the CDR3 is 15 residues. V was pared by 4 bases and J by 2 bases, with 12 bases between. The germline V gene encodes CDR1 SNHLY and CDR2 FYNNEI. The CDR3 is CASSGGVRGNQPQHF. The CDR3 coding sequence is TGTGCCAGCAGTGGTGGGGTCAGGGGCAATCAGCCCCAGCATTTT.

This clone was detected once. This chain connects TRBV7-9 to TRBJ2-4; no clear D. The germline gives CDR1 SEHNR, CDR2 FQNEAQ (reference sequence). The CDR3 totals 13 residues. Trimming pared 0 bases from V and 8 bases from J, leaving 8 bases between. The CDR3 DNA sequence: TGTGCCAGCAGCTTAGCTGGAGTTGACATTCAGTACTTC. This encodes CASSLAGVDIQYF. Variable domain in full (rest from reference TRBV7-9 and TRBJ2-4): DTGVSQNPRHKITKRGQNVTFRCDPISEHNRLYWYRQTLGQGPEFLTYFQNEAQLEKSRLLSDRFSAERPKGSFSTLEIQRTEQGDSAMYLCASSLAGVDIQYFGAGTRLSVL.

The rearrangement joins TRBV5-1 to TRBJ2-7; 10 bases map to TRBD2. The CDR3 totals 14 residues. Per the germline V gene, CDR1 is SGHRS and CDR2 is YFSETQ. J gave up 3 bases and V 6 bases, and 6 bases lay outside the gene matches. Here the CDR3 reads CASKRTSGRYEQYF. CDR3 bases: TGCGCCAGCAAAAGGACTAGCGGTCGCTACGAGCAGTACTTC.

The chain joins TRBV25-1 to TRBJ1-2; 8 nucleotides line up with TRBD1. The V gene end was trimmed by 3 bases and the J gene end by 6 bases; junction bases not matched to a gene: 9. The CDR3 consists of 15 residues. Germline V lookup: CDR1 MGHDK, CDR2 SYGVNS. The CDR3 DNA reads as TGTGCCAGCAGTGACCTCAGGGGGCACCTGGATGGCTACACCTTC. As protein: CASSDLRGHLDGYTF.

This chain connects TRBV5-4 to TRBJ2-7; 8 bases fit TRBD1. The V segment lost 4 bases and the J segment 4 bases; nucleotides outside the gene matches: 7. CDR1 is SGHNT and CDR2 is YYREEE in the germline V gene (reference sequence). CDR3 length: 14 residues. The DNA for the CDR3 is TGTGCCAGCAGCCCGGGGACAGGAGTTTACGAGCAGTACTTC. Amino acid sequence: CASSPGTGVYEQYF.

This clone was seen more than once but under ten times. V usage is TRBV13 and J usage is TRBJ2-7, with TRBD1 identical over 11 bases. Germline CDR1 is PRHDT and CDR2 is FYEKMQ (reference sequence). This CDR3 comprises 13 residues. V was clipped by 4 bases and J by 5 bases; unmatched bases: 1. The CDR3 reads CASSSGQGDEQYF. As DNA, the CDR3 is TGTGCCAGCAGCTCGGGACAGGGGGACGAGCAGTACTTC.

In nucleotides, the CDR3 is TGTGCCAGTAGTACCCTGACAAACACCGGGGAGCTGTTTTTT. The encoded protein is CASSTLTNTGELFF. The chain employs TRBV19 and TRBJ2-2, with no clear D. The CDR3 runs to 14 residues. Germline CDR1 LNHDA, CDR2 SQIVND (reference sequence). V shed 4 bases and J shed 2 bases, with 8 bases lying between them.

V usage is TRBV18 and J usage is TRBJ2-5; D call uncertain. Trimming shortened V by 4 bases and J by 1 base, and 7 bases separated the two germline ends. Germline lookup yields CDR1 KGHSH and CDR2 LQKENI. The CDR3 consists of 13 residues. The CDR3 bases are TGTGCCAGCTCACGAGCCCTCCAAGAGACCCAGTACTTC. Its translation is CASSRALQETQYF. Drawing the rest from reference TRBV18 and TRBJ2-5, the complete variable domain is NAGVMQNPRHLVRRRGQEARLRCSPMKGHSHVYWYRQLPEEGLKFMVYLQKENIIDESGMPKERFSAEFPKEGPSILRIQQVVRGDSAAYFCASSRALQETQYFGPGTRLLVL.

This chain joins TRBV10-3 and TRBJ2-7; 8 bases fit TRBD2. The J segment lost 6 bases and the V segment lost 10 bases, leaving 20 bases of the junction unmatched. In germline, CDR1 is ENHRY, CDR2 SYGVKD. The CDR3 runs to 16 residues. CDR3 in amino acids: CATTHRERGLPVEQYF. The DNA for the CDR3 is TGTGCCACCACCCACCGGGAGCGGGGGTTACCTGTCGAGCAGTACTTC.

CDR3 sequence reads: CASSLRGAGTEAFF. As DNA, the CDR3 is TGTGCCAGCAGCTTACGTGGGGCAGGCACTGAAGCTTTCTTT. This sequence joins TRBV7-2 and TRBJ1-1, with D tentatively TRBD1 (5 bases). The CDR3 contains 14 residues. The V gene's germline CDR1 is SGHTA and CDR2 FQGNSA. V shed 2 bases and J shed 4 bases, with 11 bases lying between them.

The chain links TRBV5-5 to TRBJ1-6, with D perhaps matching TRBD1 (5 bases). V was trimmed by 3 bases and J by 5 bases, leaving 9 bases between them. The CDR3 runs to 14 residues. Germline V gene lookup returns CDR1 SGHKS and CDR2 YYEKEE (reference sequence). CDR3 sequence reads: CASSWGVDNSPLHF. The CDR3 DNA reads TGTGCCAGCAGCTGGGGGGTCGATAATTCACCCCTCCACTTT. The complete variable domain, with remaining parts taken from reference TRBV5-5 and TRBJ1-6, reads DAGVTQSPTHLIKTRGQQVTLRCSPISGHKSVSWYQQVLGQGPQFIFQYYEKEERGRGNFPDRFSARQFPNYSSELNVNALLLGDSALYLCASSWGVDNSPLHFGNGTRLTVT.

The rearrangement joins TRBV6-5 to TRBJ2-7, with D possibly being TRBD2 (6 bases). With 6 bases removed from V and 2 bases from J, the gap between germline ends came to 14 bases. The germline V gene encodes CDR1 MNHEY and CDR2 SVGAGI. The CDR3 spans 14 residues. DNA of the CDR3: TGTGCCAGCAGGGACGGGTGGAGGGCCTACGAGCAGTACTTC. Amino acids: CASRDGWRAYEQYF.

The rearrangement uses TRBV28 and TRBJ2-1; D unresolved. The CDR3 has 17 amino acids. Germline V CDR1 and CDR2: MDHEN, SYDVKM. V lost 6 bases to trimming and J lost 0 bases, with 18 bases between them. The CDR3 DNA reads as TGTGCCAGCAGAGCTCCCCCGAAAATGAGCTCCTACAATGAGCAGTTCTTC. This codes for CASRAPPKMSSYNEQFF. The variable domain in full, with the rest retrieved from reference TRBV28 and TRBJ2-1, is DVKVTQSSRYLVKRTGEKVFLECVQDMDHENMFWYRQDPGLGLRLIYFSYDVKMKEKGDIPEGYSVSREKKERFSLILESASTNQTSMYLCASRAPPKMSSYNEQFFGPGTRLTVL.

This chain joins TRBV3-1 (or the pseudogene TRBV3-2) and TRBJ1-5; 7 bases align to TRBD1. The germline gives CDR1 LGHDT, CDR2 YNNKEL (reference sequence). V lost 4 bases, J lost 2 bases, and 2 bases stayed unmatched. The CDR3 consists of 14 residues. CDR3 protein: CASSLQGGNQPQHF. The CDR3 coding sequence is TGTGCCAGCAGCCTTCAGGGGGGCAATCAGCCCCAGCATTTT.

The chain has TRBV19 and TRBJ1-1; 7 nucleotides line up with TRBD1. V trimming: 5 bases; J trimming: 1 base; junction bases outside the gene matches: 4. The germline V gene encodes CDR1 LNHDA and CDR2 SQIVND (reference sequence). This CDR3 region has 14 residues. In nucleotides, the CDR3 is TGTGCCAGTAGTTGGGACAGATGGAACACTGAAGCTTTCTTT. This codes for CASSWDRWNTEAFF.

This clone was observed a handful of times. The V gene is TRBV5-1, the J gene TRBJ2-3; TRBD1 might be the D (5 bases). The germline V gene has CDR1 SGHRS and CDR2 YFSETQ. Trimming stripped 0 bases from V and 6 bases from J, with 17 bases between. This CDR3 is built from 16 residues. Here the CDR3 reads CASSLVGASVSDTQYF. CDR3 nucleotide sequence: TGCGCCAGCAGCTTGGTAGGGGCCTCAGTATCCGATACGCAGTATTTT.

The rearrangement joins TRBV5-1 to TRBJ2-5; TRBD2 is a possible D gene (6 bases). V shed 4 bases and J shed 3 bases, with 10 bases lying between them. The CDR3 has 13 residues. CDR1 SGHRS and CDR2 YFSETQ come from the germline V gene. The CDR3 DNA is TGCGCCAGCAGCCCAGGGACTGAAGAGACCCAGTACTTC. Translation: CASSPGTEETQYF.

This chain links TRBV12-3 or TRBV12-4 with TRBJ2-7, with 11 bases that match TRBD2. The trim removed 1 base at V and 7 bases at J, leaving 0 bases unmatched. The CDR3 consists of 13 residues. This CDR3 reads CASSLGTSGEQYF. The CDR3 DNA follows: TGTGCCAGCAGTTTAGGGACTAGCGGGGAGCAGTACTTC.

The CDR3 sequence: CASSLVGGTEAFF. The DNA of the CDR3 is TGTGCCAGCAGCTTAGTGGGGGGCACTGAAGCTTTCTTT. V usage is TRBV13 and J usage is TRBJ1-1, with D perhaps TRBD1 (5 bases). Germline V gene sequence: CDR1 PRHDT, CDR2 FYEKMQ (reference sequence). This CDR3 contains 13 residues. Trimming left V 1 base short and J 4 bases short, with 7 bases between.

With regard to this clone: The junction departs from germline at one end; a sequencing error may be responsible. The V call is TRBV11-2, the J call TRBJ2-7; D possibly corresponds to TRBD2 (5 bases). This CDR3 is 14 amino acids long. The germline CDR1 and CDR2 sequences are SGHAT and FQNNGV. CDR3 nucleotide sequence: TGTGCCAGCAGCAGCGGAGGAGTATACTACGAGCAGTGCTTC. Protein: CASSSGGVYYEQCF.

The genes are TRBV19 and TRBJ2-1; weak D call: TRBD1 (5 bases). This CDR3 is built from 13 residues. CDR1 and CDR2 from the germline V gene are LNHDA and SQIVND (reference sequence). V shed 4 bases and J shed 8 bases, with 12 bases lying between them. The CDR3 is CASSKGFNDEQFF. In DNA form, the CDR3 reads TGTGCCAGTAGTAAGGGGTTCAATGATGAGCAGTTCTTC.

The chain carries TRBV15 and TRBJ1-4; TRBD1 matches at 11 bases. This CDR3 contains 14 residues. V lost 10 bases to trimming and J lost 5 bases; unmatched junction nucleotides: 6. Germline V CDR1 and CDR2: LNHNV, YYDKDF (reference sequence). CDR3 amino acids: CAIGQGALNEKLFF. Here the CDR3 DNA reads TGTGCCATCGGACAGGGGGCCCTCAATGAAAAACTGTTTTTT.

The CDR3 bases are TGTGCCAGCAGCGGGGACAGTAGCACAGATACGCAGTATTTT. Translated, it gives CASSGDSSTDTQYF. The V gene is TRBV7-9, the J gene TRBJ2-3, with 7 bases identical to TRBD1. J lost 0 bases, V lost 5 bases, and 2 bases had no gene match. Germline CDR1 and CDR2: SEHNR and FQNEAQ (reference sequence). CDR3 length: 14 residues.